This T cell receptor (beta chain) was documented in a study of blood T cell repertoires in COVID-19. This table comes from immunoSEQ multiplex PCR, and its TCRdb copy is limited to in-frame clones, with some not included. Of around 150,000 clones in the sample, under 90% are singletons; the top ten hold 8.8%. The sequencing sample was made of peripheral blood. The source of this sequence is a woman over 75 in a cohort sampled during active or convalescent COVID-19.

CDR3 amino acids: CASSLVAGRTAYEQYF. The DNA for the CDR3 is TGCGCCAGCAGCTTGGTTGCGGGCCGGACCGCCTACGAGCAGTACTTC. The chain combines TRBV5-1 with TRBJ2-7, with D perhaps matching TRBD2 (5 bases). CDR3 size: 16 residues. CDR1 is SGHRS, CDR2 YFSETQ, per germline. V shed 0 bases and J shed 2 bases, with 15 bases lying between them.